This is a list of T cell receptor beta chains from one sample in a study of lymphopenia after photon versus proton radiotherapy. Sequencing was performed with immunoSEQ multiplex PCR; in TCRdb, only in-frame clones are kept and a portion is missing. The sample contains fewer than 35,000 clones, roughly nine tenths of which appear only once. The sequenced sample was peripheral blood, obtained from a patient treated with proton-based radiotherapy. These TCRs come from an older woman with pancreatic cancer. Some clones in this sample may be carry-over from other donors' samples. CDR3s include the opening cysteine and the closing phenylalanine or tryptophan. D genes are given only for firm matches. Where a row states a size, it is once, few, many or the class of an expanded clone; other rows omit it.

cdr3_nt: TGTGCCAGCAGCCAAGCAGGACCTTACGAGCAGTACTTC
cdr3_aa: CASSQAGPYEQYF
clone_size: .
j_call: TRBJ2-7
v_call: TRBV11-2
d_call: .

cdr3_nt: TGTGCCAGCAGGACAGGGTTTGGCTACACCTTC
cdr3_aa: CASRTGFGYTF
clone_size: .
j_call: TRBJ1-2
v_call: TRBV6-5
d_call: TRBD1

cdr3_nt: TGCAGCGTTGAGGTGTGGAGGACCTTGAACACTGAAGCTTTCTTT
cdr3_aa: CSVEVWRTLNTEAFF
clone_size: .
j_call: TRBJ1-1
v_call: TRBV29-1
d_call: .

cdr3_nt: TGCGCCAGCAGCTTTGCAGGGAGGACAGATACGCAGTATTTT
cdr3_aa: CASSFAGRTDTQYF
clone_size: .
j_call: TRBJ2-3
v_call: TRBV5-1
d_call: .

cdr3_nt: TGTGCCAGCAGTCTACAAAACACCGGGGAGCTGTTTTTT
cdr3_aa: CASSLQNTGELFF
clone_size: .
j_call: TRBJ2-2
v_call: TRBV6-5
d_call: .

cdr3_nt: TGTGCCAGCAGCTCTCAGAACGCGAACACCGGGGAGCTGTTTTTT
cdr3_aa: CASSSQNANTGELFF
clone_size: .
j_call: TRBJ2-2
v_call: TRBV11-3
d_call: .

cdr3_nt: TGTGCCAGCAGCAAAAATGACAGGCCCTATGGCTACACCTTC
cdr3_aa: CASSKNDRPYGYTF
clone_size: .
j_call: TRBJ1-2
v_call: TRBV7-9
d_call: .

cdr3_nt: TGCAGCGTTGAAGATCCAGGGCGGGGGACTGAAGCTTTCTTT
cdr3_aa: CSVEDPGRGTEAFF
clone_size: .
j_call: TRBJ1-1
v_call: TRBV29-1
d_call: .

cdr3_nt: TGTGCCAGCAGCAAAGCGCTTCACTTAGCGGCTCTAGCCAAAAACATTCAGTACTTC
cdr3_aa: CASSKALHLAALAKNIQYF
clone_size: .
j_call: TRBJ2-4
v_call: TRBV21-1
d_call: .

cdr3_nt: TGTGCCAGCAGCTCTTGGATACAGGCAACTAATGAAAAACTGTTTTTT
cdr3_aa: CASSSWIQATNEKLFF
clone_size: .
j_call: TRBJ1-4
v_call: TRBV5-6
d_call: .

cdr3_nt: TGTGCCAGCAGTGAAGGGCTAGCGGTAAGGGATGAGCAGTTCTTC
cdr3_aa: CASSEGLAVRDEQFF
clone_size: few
j_call: TRBJ2-1
v_call: TRBV2
d_call: TRBD2

cdr3_nt: TGCGCCAGCAGCCTCCGGGACAGTAGATACAATGAGCAGTTCTTC
cdr3_aa: CASSLRDSRYNEQFF
clone_size: .
j_call: TRBJ2-1
v_call: TRBV5-1
d_call: TRBD1

cdr3_nt: TGTGCCAGCAGCCCTCCTCAGCGGGAGTGGGACGAGCAGTACTTC
cdr3_aa: CASSPPQREWDEQYF
clone_size: few
j_call: TRBJ2-7
v_call: TRBV7-9
d_call: TRBD2

cdr3_nt: TGTGCCAGCAGCCCCGGGACGGTTAATGAAAAACTGTTTTTT
cdr3_aa: CASSPGTVNEKLFF
clone_size: .
j_call: TRBJ1-4
v_call: TRBV7-9
d_call: .

cdr3_nt: TGTGCCAGCAGCTCAGTTCTGGGCGGCCAAGAGACCCAGTACTTC
cdr3_aa: CASSSVLGGQETQYF
clone_size: .
j_call: TRBJ2-5
v_call: TRBV7-9
d_call: .

cdr3_nt: TGCGCCAGCACCGACCGCGCGGGAGGCTCCTACAATGAGCAGTTCTTC
cdr3_aa: CASTDRAGGSYNEQFF
clone_size: once
j_call: TRBJ2-1
v_call: TRBV10-1
d_call: TRBD2

cdr3_nt: TGTGCCAGCAGTATCGACAGATCCTACGAGCAATACTTC
cdr3_aa: CASSIDRSYEQYF
clone_size: .
j_call: TRBJ2-7
v_call: TRBV2
d_call: .

cdr3_nt: TGCGCCAGCAGGGGGGGAGTCTATGGCTACACCTTC
cdr3_aa: CASRGGVYGYTF
clone_size: .
j_call: TRBJ1-2
v_call: TRBV5-1
d_call: .

cdr3_nt: TGCAGTGCGGAATTTCAAGAGACCCAGTACTTC
cdr3_aa: CSAEFQETQYF
clone_size: .
j_call: TRBJ2-5
v_call: TRBV20-1
d_call: .

cdr3_nt: TGTGCCAGCAGTGCGGGGAAATTCTCTGGGGCCAACGTCCTGACTTTC
cdr3_aa: CASSAGKFSGANVLTF
clone_size: .
j_call: TRBJ2-6
v_call: TRBV2
d_call: .

cdr3_nt: TGTGCCAGTAGTCCGGGACTGCTCTCTGGAAACACCATATATTTT
cdr3_aa: CASSPGLLSGNTIYF
clone_size: .
j_call: TRBJ1-3
v_call: TRBV19
d_call: .

cdr3_nt: TGCGCCAGCAGCCAAGGGGGACAGGTAGGCACTGAAGCTTTCTTT
cdr3_aa: CASSQGGQVGTEAFF
clone_size: .
j_call: TRBJ1-1
v_call: TRBV4-3
d_call: TRBD1

cdr3_nt: TGCGCCAGCAGCTTGGCCAACAGCCCCACAGATACGCAGTATTTT
cdr3_aa: CASSLANSPTDTQYF
clone_size: .
j_call: TRBJ2-3
v_call: TRBV5-1
d_call: .

cdr3_nt: TGTGCCAGCAGCCCCTCGGTAGGGCTACGGGGGGCAGCTTTCTTT
cdr3_aa: CASSPSVGLRGAAFF
clone_size: once
j_call: TRBJ1-1
v_call: TRBV7-2
d_call: .

cdr3_nt: TGTGCCAGCAGCCCGGGACTAGCGGGAGGATCCTACAATGAGCAGTTCTTC
cdr3_aa: CASSPGLAGGSYNEQFF
clone_size: .
j_call: TRBJ2-1
v_call: TRBV5-6
d_call: TRBD2

cdr3_nt: TGCAGCGTTGAAGATCTGGGCTACACTGAAGCTTTCTTT
cdr3_aa: CSVEDLGYTEAFF
clone_size: .
j_call: TRBJ1-1
v_call: TRBV29-1
d_call: .

cdr3_nt: TGCGCCAGCAGCTTGGGACCTACCTACGAGCAGTACTTC
cdr3_aa: CASSLGPTYEQYF
clone_size: .
j_call: TRBJ2-7
v_call: TRBV5-1
d_call: .